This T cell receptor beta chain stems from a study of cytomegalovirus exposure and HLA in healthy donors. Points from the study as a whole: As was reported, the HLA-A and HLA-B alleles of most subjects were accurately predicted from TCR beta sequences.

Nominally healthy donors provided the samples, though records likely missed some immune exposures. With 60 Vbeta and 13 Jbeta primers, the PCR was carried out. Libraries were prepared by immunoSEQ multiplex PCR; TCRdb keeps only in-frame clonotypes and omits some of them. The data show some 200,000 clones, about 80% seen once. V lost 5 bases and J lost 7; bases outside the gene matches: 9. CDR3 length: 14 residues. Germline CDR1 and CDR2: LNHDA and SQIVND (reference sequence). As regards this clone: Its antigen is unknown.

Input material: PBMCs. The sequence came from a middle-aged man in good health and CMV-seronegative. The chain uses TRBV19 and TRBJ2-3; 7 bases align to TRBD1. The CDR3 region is CASSGTARFNTQYF. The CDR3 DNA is TGTGCCAGTAGTGGGACAGCTCGGTTCAATACGCAGTATTTT.